This T cell receptor (beta chain) was recorded in a study of T-cell reconstitution after alpha-beta-depleted transplantation in children. Germline V CDR1 and CDR2: LGHNA, YSLEER. The CDR3 length is 15 residues. Losses at the gene ends were 2 bases for V and 6 bases for J; bases not matched to a gene: 2. Unique molecular identifiers were used in preparing the TCRbeta library. TCRdb re-called the PCR reads with MiXCR, one entry per CDR3 protein. The top ten clones hold approximately 4.1% of a sample with 150,000 to 250,000 distinct CDR3 sequences, roughly 6% of them seen once. There are many counts of this clonotype. What it binds is not known. Study conclusions and caveats: T-cell counts and diversity at one year post-transplant came mainly from newly produced T cells. Several hundred graft clones that had expanded were reportedly the source of alpha-beta T cells about two months after transplant.

This TCR was recovered from a girl under three years old with combined immunodeficiency, due to receive a stem cell transplant. J is TRBJ2-1 and V is TRBV4-3, with 12 bases aligning to TRBD2. The input for sequencing was PBMCs, taken before TCRalphabeta/CD19-depleted stem cell transplant. The CDR3, as DNA: TGCGCCAGCAGCCAACCGGGACTAGCGGGCAATGAGCAGTTCTTC. It is translated as CASSQPGLAGNEQFF.